Following are 23 T cell receptor beta chains from one sample sequenced in a study of blood T cell repertoires in COVID-19. Assay: immunoSEQ multiplex PCR; the TCRdb copy retains only in-frame clones and omits some. Among 110,000 to 150,000 clones listed, 70% to 90% were seen once. Sample: peripheral blood. The receptor set was obtained from a woman in her sixties with acute or convalescent COVID-19.

V usage is TRBV13 and J usage is TRBJ1-2; 7 nucleotides match TRBD1. The CDR3 runs 17 residues. V dropped 5 bases and J dropped 2; count of bases not matched to a gene: 14. Germline V gene sequence: CDR1 PRHDT, CDR2 FYEKMQ (reference sequence). CDR3 region: CASSALTGPIVNYGYTF. For the CDR3, the DNA is TGTGCCAGCAGCGCCTTGACAGGGCCCATAGTCAACTATGGCTACACCTTC.

The chain combines TRBV27 with TRBJ2-1, with TRBD1 matching 8 bases. Germline CDR1 MNHEY, CDR2 SMNVEV (reference sequence). Trimming removed 2 bases from V and 4 bases from J; junction bases left unmatched: 10. CDR3 length equals 17 residues. The chain's CDR3 is CASSLRFRDRYYNEQFF. For the CDR3, the DNA is TGTGCCAGCAGTTTACGTTTCCGGGACAGGTATTACAATGAGCAGTTCTTC.

V and J are TRBV25-1 and TRBJ1-5, with TRBD1 as a possible D gene (6 bases). The V gene lost 1 base and the J gene lost 0 bases, with 16 bases spanning the gap. Germline V gene lookup returns CDR1 MGHDK and CDR2 SYGVNS. The CDR3 runs to 18 residues. CDR3 residues: CASSEWATGPISNQPQHF. For the CDR3, the DNA is TGTGCCAGCAGTGAATGGGCTACAGGGCCCATTAGCAATCAGCCCCAGCATTTT.

The chain is built from TRBV18 and TRBJ2-2, with D possibly being TRBD1 (6 bases). The V gene lost 0 bases and the J gene lost 4 bases, with 15 bases spanning the gap. Germline V gives CDR1 KGHSH, CDR2 LQKENI. CDR3 length: 17 residues. The CDR3 DNA reads as TGTGCCAGCTCACCACCGAGTAACAGGGCGGGCACCGGGGAGCTGTTTTTT. Translated, it gives CASSPPSNRAGTGELFF.

This clone counts as medium-sized. The rearrangement uses TRBV30 and TRBJ2-7; maybe TRBD2 (6 bases). The germline gives CDR1 GTSNPN, CDR2 SVGIG (reference sequence). Trimming stripped 6 bases from V and 0 bases from J, with 9 bases between. The CDR3 totals 12 residues. CDR3 nucleotides: TGTGCCTGTGGGACTCTCTCCTACGAGCAGTACTTC. This gives the protein CACGTLSYEQYF. Complete variable domain (other parts from reference TRBV30 and TRBJ2-7): SQTIHQWPATLVQPVGSPLSLECTVEGTSNPNLYWYRQAAGRGLQLLFYSVGIGQISSEVPQNLSASRPQDRQFILSSKKLLLSDSGFYLCACGTLSYEQYFGPGTRLTVT.

This sequence joins TRBV5-1 and TRBJ2-3; 10 positions agree with TRBD2. The CDR3 contains 16 residues. V trimming: 0 bases; J trimming: 2 bases; junction bases outside the gene matches: 3. CDR1 SGHRS and CDR2 YFSETQ come from the germline V gene. CDR3 nucleotides: TGCGCCAGCAGCTTGGGGACTAGCGGTCTCACAGATACGCAGTATTTT. This encodes CASSLGTSGLTDTQYF.

This chain connects TRBV7-2 to TRBJ1-2; D might be TRBD1 (6 bases). V lost 5 bases, J lost 7 bases, and 14 bases lay in between. This CDR3 has 13 residues. The V gene's germline CDR1 is SGHTA and CDR2 FQGNSA. The CDR3 DNA reads as TGTGCCAGCAGCACCCGTAGCAGGGGTGGCTACACCTTC. It encodes CASSTRSRGGYTF.

The CDR3 loop reads CASSVTVSGANVLTF. The CDR3 DNA reads as TGTGCCAGCAGCGTTACAGTCTCTGGGGCCAACGTCCTGACTTTC. J is TRBJ2-6 and V is TRBV9; no reliable D call. The CDR3 totals 15 residues. V was trimmed by 2 bases and J by 0 bases, leaving 6 bases between them. Germline V gene lookup returns CDR1 SGDLS and CDR2 YYNGEE.

This clone was seen a single time. This sequence joins TRBV5-1 and TRBJ1-6, with D possibly being TRBD1 (5 bases). This CDR3 spans 14 amino acids. Germline loops: CDR1 SGHRS, CDR2 YFSETQ. Trimming took off 4 bases at V and 3 bases at J, with 8 bases between the two ends. This CDR3 is CASSIDSYNSPLHF. Written as DNA, the CDR3 is TGCGCCAGCAGCATCGACAGCTATAATTCACCCCTCCACTTT.

The gene calls are TRBV4-3 and TRBJ2-1; D is perhaps TRBD1 (5 bases). This CDR3 is built from 15 residues. CDR1 is LGHNA and CDR2 is YSLEER in the germline V gene. The ends were cut back, 0 bases at V and 1 base at J, with 7 bases in the middle. In DNA form, the CDR3 reads TGCGCCAGCAGCCAAGACCCAGGGTCCTACAATGAGCAGTTCTTC. Its translation is CASSQDPGSYNEQFF.

The CDR3 bases are TGTGCCAGCACCGTCGCCCGCCGGACAGGGGGAAGGGGGCCGTCTACCACCGGGGAGCTGTTTTTT. The encoded protein is CASTVARRTGGRGPSTTGELFF. The chain combines TRBV4-2 with TRBJ2-2; 10 nucleotides line up with TRBD1. Germline CDR1 and CDR2: LGHNA and YNFKEQ. The CDR3 is 22 residues long. J was trimmed by 4 bases and V by 7 bases; bases with no gene match: 27.

The V gene is TRBV4-3, the J gene TRBJ2-3; 7 bases agree with TRBD2. The CDR3 covers 20 residues. The ends lost 1 base at V and 0 bases at J; junction bases unmatched: 16. The germline V gene has CDR1 LGHNA and CDR2 YSLEER. The CDR3 spells CASSQGLTSGDIASTDTQYF. The CDR3 coding sequence is TGCGCCAGCAGCCAAGGGTTGACGAGCGGGGATATTGCGAGCACAGATACGCAGTATTTT.

This clone was picked up a small number of times. V gene TRBV5-4 combines with J gene TRBJ1-2; D might be TRBD1 (6 bases). There are 14 residues in the CDR3. CDR1 is SGHNT, CDR2 YYREEE, per germline (reference sequence). V was trimmed by 3 bases and J by 8 bases, leaving 17 bases between them. CDR3 region: CASSSGGTTGGYTF. In nucleotides, the CDR3 is TGTGCCAGCAGCTCGGGAGGGACAACAGGCGGCTACACCTTC.

V and J are TRBV6-5 and TRBJ1-5; D might be TRBD1 (5 bases). The CDR3 length is 14 residues. Germline CDR1 MNHEY, CDR2 SVGAGI. V lost 6 bases, J lost 3 bases, and 12 bases lay in between. The CDR3 coding sequence is TGTGCCAGCAGGGTCAGGGCGACCAATCAGCCCCAGCATTTT. It codes for CASRVRATNQPQHF.

This clone appeared once. The chain has TRBV6-5 and TRBJ1-2; unclear D gene. The CDR3 contains 13 residues. The V gene lost 6 bases and the J gene lost 4 bases, with 12 bases spanning the gap. Germline assignment: CDR1 MNHEY and CDR2 SVGAGI. CDR3 region: CASSVGLGYGYTF. CDR3 sequence (DNA): TGTGCCAGCAGCGTCGGACTAGGCTATGGCTACACCTTC.

This clone was seen more than once but under ten times. V and J are TRBV5-1 and TRBJ1-5, with D maybe TRBD1 (6 bases). The V end was cut by 0 bases, the J end by 6 bases, with 13 bases between. Germline V gene sequence: CDR1 SGHRS, CDR2 YFSETQ. The CDR3 loop spans 15 amino acids. CDR3 sequence (DNA): TGCGCCAGCAGCTTGGATGGGGGCGGCGGTCAGCCCCAGCATTTT. Translation gives CASSLDGGGGQPQHF.

J is TRBJ1-6 and V is TRBV5-1; 11 bases fit TRBD1. The CDR3 totals 15 residues. V shed 3 bases and J 9 bases; nucleotides not matched to a gene: 5. CDR1 and CDR2 from the germline V gene are SGHRS and YFSETQ. CDR3 DNA sequence: TGCGCCAGCAGCTGGACAGGGGGCGAGTCTTCACCCCTCCACTTT. Amino acids: CASSWTGGESSPLHF.

V is TRBV29-1 and J is TRBJ2-1; D is ambiguous. Between the trimmed V and J ends, which lost 4 bases and 3 bases, there was a span of 10 bases. Germline CDR1 reads SQVTM; CDR2 reads ANQGSEA. There are 13 residues in the CDR3. The CDR3 coding sequence is TGCAGCGTTGGTCTACTTAACTACAATGAGCAGTTCTTC. As protein: CSVGLLNYNEQFF.

V usage is TRBV10-3 and J usage is TRBJ2-1, with 11 bases fitting TRBD2. Germline V gene sequence: CDR1 ENHRY, CDR2 SYGVKD. This CDR3 is 16 amino acids long. Losses at the gene ends were 6 bases for V and 5 bases for J; bases not matched to a gene: 9. CDR3 protein: CAIRALAGGQNNEQFF. For the CDR3, the DNA is TGTGCCATCAGGGCGCTAGCGGGGGGACAAAACAATGAGCAGTTCTTC.

The chain employs TRBV1 and TRBJ1-2; the table gives TRBD1 as D, unverified against the DNA. TRBV1 is labeled a pseudogene. The CDR3 contains 15 residues. The CDR3 nucleotides are TGCACCAGCATCCCGACAGGGGCGTATAACTATGGCTACACCTTC. This sequence encodes CTSIPTGAYNYGYTF.

The table lists this clone with many counts. The chain couples TRBV5-1 to TRBJ2-7; D ambiguous. The CDR3 runs 15 residues. V lost 1 base to trimming and J lost 0 bases, with 11 bases between them. Per the germline V gene, CDR1 is SGHRS and CDR2 is YFSETQ. The CDR3 loop reads CASSLSPESSYEQYF. For the CDR3, the DNA is TGCGCCAGCAGCTTGTCCCCGGAGAGCTCCTACGAGCAGTACTTC. Filled out from reference TRBV5-1 and TRBJ2-7, the complete variable domain reads KAGVTQTPRYLIKTRGQQVTLSCSPISGHRSVSWYQQTPGQGLQFLFEYFSETQRNKGNFPGRFSGRQFSNSRSEMNVSTLELGDSALYLCASSLSPESSYEQYFGPGTRLTVT.

J is TRBJ2-1 and V is TRBV7-2, with 8 bases fitting TRBD2. The trim removed 4 bases at V and 4 bases at J, leaving 3 bases unmatched. Germline V gene sequence: CDR1 SGHTA, CDR2 FQGNSA. The CDR3 is 14 amino acids. The CDR3, as DNA: TGTGCCAGCAGCTCTAGCGGGTTTTACAATGAGCAGTTCTTC. Its translation is CASSSSGFYNEQFF.

The CDR3 spells CASSSKGAYGYTF. The CDR3 DNA is TGTGCCAGCAGTTCAAAGGGGGCCTATGGCTACACCTTC. The chain has TRBV5-4 and TRBJ1-2; TRBD1 agrees at 7 bases. The CDR3 contains 13 residues. J lost 4 bases, V lost 5 bases, and 5 bases had no gene match. Germline-derived CDR1 and CDR2 are SGHNT and YYREEE (reference sequence).